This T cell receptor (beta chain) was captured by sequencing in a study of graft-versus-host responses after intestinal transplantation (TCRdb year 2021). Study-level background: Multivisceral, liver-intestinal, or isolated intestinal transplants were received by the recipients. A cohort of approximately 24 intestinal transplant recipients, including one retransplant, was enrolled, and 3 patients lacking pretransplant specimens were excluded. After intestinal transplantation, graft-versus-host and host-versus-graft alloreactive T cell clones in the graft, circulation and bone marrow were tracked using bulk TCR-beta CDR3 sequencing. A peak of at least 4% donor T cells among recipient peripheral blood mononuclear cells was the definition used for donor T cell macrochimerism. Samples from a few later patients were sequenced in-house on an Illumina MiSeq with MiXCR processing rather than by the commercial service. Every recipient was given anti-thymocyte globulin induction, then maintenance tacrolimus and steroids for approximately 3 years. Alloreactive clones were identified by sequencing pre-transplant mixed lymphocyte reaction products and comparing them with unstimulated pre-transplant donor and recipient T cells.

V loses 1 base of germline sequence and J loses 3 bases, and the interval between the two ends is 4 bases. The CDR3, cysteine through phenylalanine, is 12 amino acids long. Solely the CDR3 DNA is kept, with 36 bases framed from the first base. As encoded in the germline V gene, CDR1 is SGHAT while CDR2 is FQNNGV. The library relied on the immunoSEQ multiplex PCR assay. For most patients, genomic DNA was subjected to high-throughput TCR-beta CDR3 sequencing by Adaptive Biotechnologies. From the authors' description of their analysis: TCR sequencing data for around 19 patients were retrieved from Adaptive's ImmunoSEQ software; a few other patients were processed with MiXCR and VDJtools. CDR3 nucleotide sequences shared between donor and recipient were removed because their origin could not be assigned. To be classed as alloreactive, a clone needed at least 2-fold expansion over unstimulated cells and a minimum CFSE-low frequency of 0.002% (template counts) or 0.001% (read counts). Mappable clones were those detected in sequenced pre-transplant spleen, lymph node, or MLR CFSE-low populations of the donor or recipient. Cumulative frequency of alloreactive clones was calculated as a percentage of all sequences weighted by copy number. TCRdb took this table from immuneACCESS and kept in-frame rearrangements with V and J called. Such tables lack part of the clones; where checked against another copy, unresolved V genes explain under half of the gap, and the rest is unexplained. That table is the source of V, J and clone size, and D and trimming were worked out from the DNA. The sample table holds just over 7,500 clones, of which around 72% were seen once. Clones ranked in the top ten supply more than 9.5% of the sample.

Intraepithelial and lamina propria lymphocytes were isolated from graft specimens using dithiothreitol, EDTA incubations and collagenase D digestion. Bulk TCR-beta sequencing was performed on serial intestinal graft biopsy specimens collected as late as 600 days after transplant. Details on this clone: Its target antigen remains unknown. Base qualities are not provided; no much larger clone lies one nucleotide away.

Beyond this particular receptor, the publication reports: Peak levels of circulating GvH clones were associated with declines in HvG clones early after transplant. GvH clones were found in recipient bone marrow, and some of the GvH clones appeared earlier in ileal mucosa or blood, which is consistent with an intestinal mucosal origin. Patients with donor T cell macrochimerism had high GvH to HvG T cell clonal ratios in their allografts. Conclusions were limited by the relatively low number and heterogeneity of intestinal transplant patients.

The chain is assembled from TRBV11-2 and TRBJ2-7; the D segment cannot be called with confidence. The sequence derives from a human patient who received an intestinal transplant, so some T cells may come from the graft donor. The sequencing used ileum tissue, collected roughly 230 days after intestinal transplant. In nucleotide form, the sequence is TGTGCCAGCAGCTTAGGACTCTACGAGCAGTACTTC. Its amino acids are CASSLGLYEQYF.